These 16 T cell receptor beta chains were sequenced from one sample in a study of T cells after somatic rescue of genetic block. The repertoire was sequenced with immunoSEQ multiplex PCR; TCRdb's copy has only in-frame clones and lacks some. The sample shows about 67,000 clones, under 95% of them seen only once. Sequenced sample: peripheral blood mononuclear cells (PBMCs). The receptors shown here come from a man aged 40-50 years.

This rearrangement joins TRBV6-5 to TRBJ2-3; TRBD2 is a possible D gene (6 bases). Germline values: CDR1 MNHEY, CDR2 SVGAGI. The V end lost 5 bases, the J end lost 2 bases, and 11 bases lay between the germline ends. This CDR3 contains 14 residues. CDR3 residues: CASSQPSATDTQYF. In DNA, the CDR3 is TGTGCCAGCAGTCAGCCTAGCGCCACAGATACGCAGTATTTT.

The chain is built from TRBV15 and TRBJ2-3; perhaps TRBD2 as D (7 bases). Germline assignment: CDR1 LNHNV and CDR2 YYDKDF (reference sequence). V was shortened by 5 bases and J by 4 bases, with 16 bases between the two germline ends. CDR3 length: 15 residues. The CDR3 is CATSPEGGGADTQYF. The CDR3 DNA sequence: TGTGCCACCAGCCCCGAGGGGGGGGGCGCAGATACGCAGTATTTT.

This rearrangement joins TRBV28 to TRBJ1-1, with a weak D call TRBD1 (5 bases). This CDR3 is built from 15 residues. Trimming cost V 3 bases and J 1 base, with 12 bases left between them. Germline lookup yields CDR1 MDHEN and CDR2 SYDVKM. This CDR3 is CASSFQFGANTEAFF. In DNA, the CDR3 is TGTGCCAGCAGTTTTCAATTCGGGGCGAACACTGAAGCTTTCTTT. Supplemented by reference TRBV28 and TRBJ1-1, the full variable domain reads DVKVTQSSRYLVKRTGEKVFLECVQDMDHENMFWYRQDPGLGLRLIYFSYDVKMKEKGDIPEGYSVSREKKERFSLILESASTNQTSMYLCASSFQFGANTEAFFGQGTRLTVV.

J is TRBJ1-2 and V is TRBV5-1, with D possibly being TRBD1 (6 bases). Trimming left V 6 bases short and J 0 bases short, with 12 bases between. Germline V gene lookup returns CDR1 SGHRS and CDR2 YFSETQ. This CDR3 spans 14 amino acids. The DNA for the CDR3 is TGCGCCAGCATCCGACAGGTCGCTAACTATGGCTACACCTTC. Translated: CASIRQVANYGYTF.

This rearrangement joins TRBV4-1 to TRBJ2-3, with 9 positions matching TRBD2. The CDR3 is 18 amino acids. Germline lookup yields CDR1 MGHRA and CDR2 YSYEKL. With V trimmed by 0 bases and J by 2 bases, 9 bases remained unmatched. As DNA, the CDR3 is TGCGCCAGCAGCCAAGAAGGTTCGTTAGCGGGGGACACAGATACGCAGTATTTT. It specifies CASSQEGSLAGDTDTQYF.

The chain couples TRBV7-8 to TRBJ1-5, with D tentatively TRBD1 (6 bases). CDR1 is SGHVS, CDR2 FQNEAQ, per germline. V dropped 5 bases and J dropped 3 bases, with 11 bases sitting between them. The CDR3 has 14 amino acids. The CDR3 nucleotides read TGTGCCAGCAGCCCCCGGACAGTCAATCAGCCCCAGCATTTT. This gives the protein CASSPRTVNQPQHF.

The chain recombines TRBV10-3 with TRBJ2-7; D is uncertain. Trimming cost V 3 bases and J 1 base, with 10 bases left between them. From germline, CDR1 is ENHRY and CDR2 SYGVKD. This CDR3 is 14 amino acids long. The CDR3 nucleotides read TGTGCCATCAGTGACTCGGGCTTATCCTACGAGCAGTACTTC. Protein sequence: CAISDSGLSYEQYF.

The chain combines TRBV6-6 with TRBJ2-6, with D possibly TRBD1 on 6 matching bases. This CDR3 has 16 residues. From germline, CDR1 is MNHNY and CDR2 SVGAGI (reference sequence). With 6 bases removed from V and 0 bases from J, the gap between germline ends came to 12 bases. The CDR3 spells CASRDSSSSGANVLTF. CDR3 nucleotide sequence: TGTGCCAGCAGGGACAGTTCAAGCTCTGGGGCCAACGTCCTGACTTTC.

The rearrangement uses TRBV7-9 and TRBJ2-3; D not certain. The germline gives CDR1 SEHNR, CDR2 FQNEAQ (reference sequence). V gave up 0 bases and J gave up 2 bases, with 6 bases separating them. The CDR3 sequence is 14 residues long. The CDR3 here is CASSLAPYTDTQYF. Here the CDR3 DNA reads TGTGCCAGCAGCTTAGCTCCGTACACAGATACGCAGTATTTT.

This clone was detected ten times or more. The chain links TRBV9 to TRBJ1-1; no clear D. Looked up from germline, CDR1 is SGDLS and CDR2 is YYNGEE. V lost 0 bases, J lost 1 base, and 4 bases lay in between. The CDR3 is 13 amino acids. The CDR3 sequence: CASSVGTNTEAFF. The CDR3 DNA reads as TGTGCCAGCAGCGTAGGTACGAACACTGAAGCTTTCTTT.

The rearrangement links TRBV5-1 to TRBJ2-5; 9 nucleotides agree with TRBD2. The CDR3 length is 16 residues. Trimming took 0 bases from V and 1 from J; bases not matched to a gene: 4. The germline gives CDR1 SGHRS, CDR2 YFSETQ. The CDR3 nucleotides read TGCGCCAGCAGCTTGGCCCCAGCGGGGGGCCAAGAGACCCAGTACTTC. Translating gives CASSLAPAGGQETQYF.

This clone was counted between two and nine times. The chain links TRBV4-2 to TRBJ1-1; no definite D call. Trimming cost V 0 bases and J 3 bases, with 8 bases left between them. From germline, CDR1 is LGHNA and CDR2 YNFKEQ. The CDR3 spans 14 residues. The chain's CDR3 is CASSQDRRYTEAFF. CDR3 coding DNA: TGTGCCAGCAGCCAAGACAGGAGGTACACTGAAGCTTTCTTT.

V and J are TRBV7-2 and TRBJ2-1; no clear D gene. V lost 3 bases to trimming and J lost 9 bases, with 12 bases between them. The V gene's germline CDR1 is SGHTA and CDR2 FQGNSA. This CDR3 comprises 13 residues. CDR3 sequence (DNA): TGTGCCAGCAGCTTTATTTTTAGCAGTGAGCAGTTCTTC. Translation: CASSFIFSSEQFF.

The rearrangement uses TRBV19 and TRBJ1-1; D might be TRBD1 (6 bases). With 6 bases removed from V and 3 bases from J, the gap between germline ends came to 14 bases. CDR3 length: 14 amino acids. Looked up from germline, CDR1 is LNHDA and CDR2 is SQIVND (reference sequence). CDR3 region: CASSDRDTDTEAFF. Here the CDR3 DNA reads TGTGCCAGTAGCGACCGGGACACCGACACTGAAGCTTTCTTT. The full variable domain, its missing parts supplied by reference TRBV19 and TRBJ1-1, is DGGITQSPKYLFRKEGQNVTLSCEQNLNHDAMYWYRQDPGQGLRLIYYSQIVNDFQKGDIAEGYSVSREKKESFPLTVTSAQKNPTAFYLCASSDRDTDTEAFFGQGTRLTVV.

This sequence joins TRBV7-3 and TRBJ2-3, with 7 nucleotides matching TRBD2. The germline gives CDR1 SGHTA, CDR2 FQGTGA. This CDR3 spans 16 amino acids. J gave up 0 bases and V 2 bases, and 5 bases lay outside the gene matches. Written as DNA, the CDR3 is TGTGCCAGCAGCTTAGGGTGGGGAGGGAGCACAGATACGCAGTATTTT. Amino acids: CASSLGWGGSTDTQYF.

In DNA form, the CDR3 reads TGCGCCAGCAGCGCTCGGCCAGACTCTGGGGCCAACGTCCTGACTTTC. Translating it yields CASSARPDSGANVLTF. The chain combines TRBV5-1 with TRBJ2-6; D gene uncertain. Germline CDR1 is SGHRS and CDR2 is YFSETQ. The CDR3 contains 16 residues. V was shortened by 4 bases and J by 0 bases, with 11 bases between the two germline ends.